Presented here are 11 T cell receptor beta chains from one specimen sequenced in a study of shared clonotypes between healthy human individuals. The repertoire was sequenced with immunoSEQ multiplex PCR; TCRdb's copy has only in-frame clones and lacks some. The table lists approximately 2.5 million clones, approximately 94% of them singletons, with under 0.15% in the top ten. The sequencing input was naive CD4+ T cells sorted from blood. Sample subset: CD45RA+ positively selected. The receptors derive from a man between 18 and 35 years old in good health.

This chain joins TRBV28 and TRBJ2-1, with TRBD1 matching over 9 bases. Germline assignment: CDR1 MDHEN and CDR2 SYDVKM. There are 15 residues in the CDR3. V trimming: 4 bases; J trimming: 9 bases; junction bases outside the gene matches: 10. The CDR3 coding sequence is TGTGCCAGCAGTTCGGGGGACAGGGAAATTGGTGAGCAGTTCTTC. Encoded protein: CASSSGDREIGEQFF.

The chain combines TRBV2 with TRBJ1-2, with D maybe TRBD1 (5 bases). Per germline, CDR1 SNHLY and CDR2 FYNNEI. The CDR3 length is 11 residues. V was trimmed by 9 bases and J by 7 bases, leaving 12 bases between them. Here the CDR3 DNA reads TGTGCCAGTGAGGCCCAGGGTGGCTACACCTTC. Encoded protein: CASEAQGGYTF.

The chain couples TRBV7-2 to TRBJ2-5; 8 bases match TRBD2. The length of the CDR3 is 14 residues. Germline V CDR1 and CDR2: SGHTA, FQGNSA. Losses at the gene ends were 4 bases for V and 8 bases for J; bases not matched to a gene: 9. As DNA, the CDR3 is TGTGCCAGCAGCTCACCCGGACTAGCTCCTACCCAGTACTTC. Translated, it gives CASSSPGLAPTQYF.

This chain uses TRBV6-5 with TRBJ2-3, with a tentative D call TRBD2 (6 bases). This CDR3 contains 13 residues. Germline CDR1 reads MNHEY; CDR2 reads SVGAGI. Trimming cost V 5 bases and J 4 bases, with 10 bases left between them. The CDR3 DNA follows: TGTGCCAGCAGTAGCCCGGGGGCAGATACGCAGTATTTT. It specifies CASSSPGADTQYF.

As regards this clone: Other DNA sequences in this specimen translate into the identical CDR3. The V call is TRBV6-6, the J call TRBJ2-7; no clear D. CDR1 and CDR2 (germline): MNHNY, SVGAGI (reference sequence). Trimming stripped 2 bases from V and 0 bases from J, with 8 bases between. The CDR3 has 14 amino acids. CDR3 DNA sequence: TGTGCCAGCAGTTACGGCAGGTCCTCCTACGAGCAGTACTTC. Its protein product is CASSYGRSSYEQYF.

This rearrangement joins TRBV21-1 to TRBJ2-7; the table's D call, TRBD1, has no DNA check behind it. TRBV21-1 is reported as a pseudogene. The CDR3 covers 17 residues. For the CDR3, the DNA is TGTGCCAGCAGCAAAGATTCCAGGGGACAGGGACACAACGAGCAGTACTTC. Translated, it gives CASSKDSRGQGHNEQYF.

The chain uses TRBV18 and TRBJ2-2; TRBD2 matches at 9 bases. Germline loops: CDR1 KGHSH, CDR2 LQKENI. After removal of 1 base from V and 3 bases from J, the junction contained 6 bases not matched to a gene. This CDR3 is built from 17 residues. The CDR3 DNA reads TGTGCCAGCTCACCACAAGCGGGAGGTTATGACACCGGGGAGCTGTTTTTT. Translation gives CASSPQAGGYDTGELFF.

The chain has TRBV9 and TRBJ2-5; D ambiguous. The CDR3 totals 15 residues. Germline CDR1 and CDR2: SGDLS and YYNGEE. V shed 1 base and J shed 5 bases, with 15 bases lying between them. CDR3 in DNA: TGTGCCAGCAGCGTATCCGTAAAACCTAGTGAGACCCAGTACTTC. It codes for CASSVSVKPSETQYF.

As DNA, the CDR3 is TGCGCCAGCAGCTTGGGACGGACAGGGGTTCCCCCCTCCTACGAGCAGTACTTC. Translating gives CASSLGRTGVPPSYEQYF. The rearrangement joins TRBV5-1 to TRBJ2-7, with 9 bases lining up with TRBD1. V lost 0 bases to trimming and J lost 0 bases; unmatched junction nucleotides: 10. The CDR3 has 18 residues. The V gene's germline CDR1 is SGHRS and CDR2 YFSETQ.

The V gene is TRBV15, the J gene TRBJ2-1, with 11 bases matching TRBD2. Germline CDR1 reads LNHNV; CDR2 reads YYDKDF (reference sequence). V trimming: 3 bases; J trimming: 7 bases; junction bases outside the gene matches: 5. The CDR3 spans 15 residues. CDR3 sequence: CATSRTSGDSNEQFF. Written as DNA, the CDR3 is TGTGCCACCAGCAGGACTAGCGGGGACAGTAATGAGCAGTTCTTC.

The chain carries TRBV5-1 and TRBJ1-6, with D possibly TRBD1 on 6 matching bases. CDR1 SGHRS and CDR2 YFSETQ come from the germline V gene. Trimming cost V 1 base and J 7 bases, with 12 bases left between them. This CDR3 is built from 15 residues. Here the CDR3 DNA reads TGCGCCAGCAGCTTGCCGGGGACAAAAAATTCACCCCTCCACTTT. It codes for CASSLPGTKNSPLHF.